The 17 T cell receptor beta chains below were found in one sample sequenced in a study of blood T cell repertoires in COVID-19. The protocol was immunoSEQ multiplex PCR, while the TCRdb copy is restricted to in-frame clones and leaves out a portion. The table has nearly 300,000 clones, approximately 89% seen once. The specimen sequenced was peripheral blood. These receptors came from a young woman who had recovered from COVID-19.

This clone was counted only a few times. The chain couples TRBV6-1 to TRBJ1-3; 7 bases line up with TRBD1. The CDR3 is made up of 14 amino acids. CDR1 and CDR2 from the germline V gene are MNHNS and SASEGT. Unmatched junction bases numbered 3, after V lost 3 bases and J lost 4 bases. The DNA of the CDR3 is TGTGCCAGCAGTGACCCGGGACAGGGAAACACCATATATTTT. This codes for CASSDPGQGNTIYF.

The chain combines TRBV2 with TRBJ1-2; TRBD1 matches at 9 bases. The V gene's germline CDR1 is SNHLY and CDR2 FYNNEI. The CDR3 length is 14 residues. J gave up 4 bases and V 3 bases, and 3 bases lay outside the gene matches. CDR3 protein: CASSEETGGYGYTF. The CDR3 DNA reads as TGTGCCAGCAGTGAGGAGACAGGGGGCTATGGCTACACCTTC.

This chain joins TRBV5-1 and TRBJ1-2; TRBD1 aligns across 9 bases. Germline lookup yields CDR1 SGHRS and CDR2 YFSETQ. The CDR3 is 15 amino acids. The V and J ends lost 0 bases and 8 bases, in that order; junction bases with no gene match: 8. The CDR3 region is CASSLAGQGSPGYTF. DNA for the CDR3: TGCGCCAGCAGCTTGGCCGGACAGGGGTCCCCGGGCTACACCTTC.

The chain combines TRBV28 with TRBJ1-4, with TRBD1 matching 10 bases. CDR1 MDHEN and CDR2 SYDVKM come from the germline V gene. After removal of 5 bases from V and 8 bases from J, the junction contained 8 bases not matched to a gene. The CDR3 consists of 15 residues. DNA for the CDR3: TGTGCCAGCAGTCTAAGACAGGGGGCTTGGGAAAAACTGTTTTTT. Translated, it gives CASSLRQGAWEKLFF.

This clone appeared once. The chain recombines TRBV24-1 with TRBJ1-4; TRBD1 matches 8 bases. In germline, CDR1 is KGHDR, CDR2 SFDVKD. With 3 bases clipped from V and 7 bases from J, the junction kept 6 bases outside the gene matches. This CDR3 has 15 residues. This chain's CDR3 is CATSDLRTGSEKLFF. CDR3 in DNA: TGTGCCACCAGTGATCTGCGGACAGGGAGTGAAAAACTGTTTTTT.

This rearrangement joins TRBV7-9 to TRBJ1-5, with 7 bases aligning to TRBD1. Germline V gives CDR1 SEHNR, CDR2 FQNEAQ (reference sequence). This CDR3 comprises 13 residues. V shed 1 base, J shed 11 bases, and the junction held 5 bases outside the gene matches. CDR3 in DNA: TGTGCCAGCAGCTTAGAGGGGGGACAGACCCAGCATTTT. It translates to CASSLEGGQTQHF.

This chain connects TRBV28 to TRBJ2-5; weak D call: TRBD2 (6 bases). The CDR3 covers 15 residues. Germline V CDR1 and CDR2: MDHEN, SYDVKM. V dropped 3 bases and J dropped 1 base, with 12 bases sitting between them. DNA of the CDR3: TGTGCCAGCAGTTTGGAGGGGATGGCCCAAGAGACCCAGTACTTC. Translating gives CASSLEGMAQETQYF.

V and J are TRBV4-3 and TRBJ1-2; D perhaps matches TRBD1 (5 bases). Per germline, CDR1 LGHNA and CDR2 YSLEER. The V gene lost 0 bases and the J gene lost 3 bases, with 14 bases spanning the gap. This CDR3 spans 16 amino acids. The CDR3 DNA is TGCGCCAGCAGCCAAGATCGGGGACTCCGGGACTATGGCTACACCTTC. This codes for CASSQDRGLRDYGYTF.

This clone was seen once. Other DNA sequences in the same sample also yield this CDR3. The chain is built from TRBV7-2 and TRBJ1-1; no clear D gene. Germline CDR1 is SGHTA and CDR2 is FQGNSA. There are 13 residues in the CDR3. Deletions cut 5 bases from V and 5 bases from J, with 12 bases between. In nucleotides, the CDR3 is TGTGCCAGCAGCCCTAGGCGCGGTACTGAAGCTTTCTTT. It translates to CASSPRRGTEAFF.

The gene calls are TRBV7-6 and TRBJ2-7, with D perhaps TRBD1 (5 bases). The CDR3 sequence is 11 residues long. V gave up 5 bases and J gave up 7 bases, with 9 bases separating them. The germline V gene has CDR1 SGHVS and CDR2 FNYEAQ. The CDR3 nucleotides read TGTGCCAGCAGCCCGGACACAGAGCAGTACTTC. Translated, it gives CASSPDTEQYF.

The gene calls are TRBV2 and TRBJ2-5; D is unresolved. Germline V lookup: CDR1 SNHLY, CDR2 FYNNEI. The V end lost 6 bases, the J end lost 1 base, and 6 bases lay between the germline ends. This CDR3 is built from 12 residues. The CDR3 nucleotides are TGTGCCAGCAGGACTTTCCAAGAGACCCAGTACTTC. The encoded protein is CASRTFQETQYF. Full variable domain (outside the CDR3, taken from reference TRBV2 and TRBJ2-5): EPEVTQTPSHQVTQMGQEVILRCVPISNHLYFYWYRQILGQKVEFLVSFYNNEISEKSEIFDDQFSVERPDGSNFTLKIRSTKLEDSAMYFCASRTFQETQYFGPGTRLLVL.

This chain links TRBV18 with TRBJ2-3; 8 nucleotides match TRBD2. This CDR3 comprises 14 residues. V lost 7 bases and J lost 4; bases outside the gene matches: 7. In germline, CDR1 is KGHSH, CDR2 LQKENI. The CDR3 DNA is TGTGCCAGCTTCACGACTAGCGAGGCAGATACGCAGTATTTT. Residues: CASFTTSEADTQYF.

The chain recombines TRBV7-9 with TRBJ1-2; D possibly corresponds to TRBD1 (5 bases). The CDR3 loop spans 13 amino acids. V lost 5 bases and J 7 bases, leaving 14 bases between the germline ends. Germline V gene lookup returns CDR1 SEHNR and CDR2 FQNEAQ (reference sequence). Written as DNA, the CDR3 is TGTGCCAGCAGCCGAGAGCAGGGTCGTGGCTACACCTTC. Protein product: CASSREQGRGYTF.

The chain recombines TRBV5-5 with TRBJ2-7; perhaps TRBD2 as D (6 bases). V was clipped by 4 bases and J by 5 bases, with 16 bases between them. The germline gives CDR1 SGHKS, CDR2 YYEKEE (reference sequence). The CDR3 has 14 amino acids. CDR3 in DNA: TGTGCCAGCAGCCTCTCGGGAGAGGCGGACGAGCAGTACTTC. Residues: CASSLSGEADEQYF.

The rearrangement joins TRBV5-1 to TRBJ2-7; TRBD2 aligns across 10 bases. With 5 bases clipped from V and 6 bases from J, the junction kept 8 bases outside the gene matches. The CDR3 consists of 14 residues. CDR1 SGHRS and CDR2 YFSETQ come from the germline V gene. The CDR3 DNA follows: TGCGCCAGCAGGGGGGCTAGCGGGGGAGCCGAGCAGTACTTC. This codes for CASRGASGGAEQYF.

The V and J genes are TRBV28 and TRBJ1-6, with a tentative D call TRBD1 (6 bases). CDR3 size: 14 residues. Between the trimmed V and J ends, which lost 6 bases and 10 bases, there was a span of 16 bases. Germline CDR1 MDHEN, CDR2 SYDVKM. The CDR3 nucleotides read TGTGCCAGCAGGACCTCCCACAGGGAATCACCCCTCCACTTT. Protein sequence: CASRTSHRESPLHF.

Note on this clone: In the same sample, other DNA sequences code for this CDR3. The CDR3 reads CASSVGQGPYEQYF. CDR3 nucleotides: TGTGCCAGCAGTGTGGGACAGGGCCCCTACGAGCAGTACTTC. This rearrangement joins TRBV2 to TRBJ2-7; TRBD1 matches 9 bases. The CDR3 contains 14 residues. CDR1 is SNHLY and CDR2 is FYNNEI in the germline V gene. Unmatched junction bases numbered 3, after V lost 4 bases and J lost 2 bases.